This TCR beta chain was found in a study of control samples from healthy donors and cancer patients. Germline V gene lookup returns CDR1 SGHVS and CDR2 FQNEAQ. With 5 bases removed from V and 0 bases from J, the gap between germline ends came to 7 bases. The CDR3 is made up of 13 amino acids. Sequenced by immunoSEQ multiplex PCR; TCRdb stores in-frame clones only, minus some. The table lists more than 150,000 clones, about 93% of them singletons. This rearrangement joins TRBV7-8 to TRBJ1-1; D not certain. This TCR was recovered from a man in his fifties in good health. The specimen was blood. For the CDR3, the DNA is TGTGCCAGCAGCCGTGCATTGAACACTGAAGCTTTCTTT. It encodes CASSRALNTEAFF.